This entry concerns a single TCR beta chain. The antigen remains unidentified. Sequencing templates came from extracted RNA that was reverse transcribed into cDNA. The assay was immunoSEQ multiplex PCR, and TCRdb's table has in-frame clones only and misses some. This table holds some 110,000 clones, about two fifths found once. This entry comes from a study of CD8+ T cells in alopecia areata. Points from the study as a whole: Patients showed less clear TCR sequence sharing than mice, possibly partly because of HLA diversity.

Lesional scalp tissue (obtained by punch biopsy) and peripheral blood were collected from alopecia areata patients. V gave up 0 bases and J gave up 6 bases, with 7 bases separating them. The CDR3 is 13 residues long. Germline CDR1 reads SGHRS; CDR2 reads YFSETQ. This chain links TRBV5-1 with TRBJ2-1, with D possibly TRBD2 on 5 matching bases. The sample taken for sequencing was CD4+ T cells sorted from blood. The receptor's source is a human donor with alopecia areata. The CDR3 is CASSLGGRNEQFF. The CDR3 coding sequence is TGCGCCAGCAGCTTGGGCGGGCGCAATGAGCAGTTCTTC.